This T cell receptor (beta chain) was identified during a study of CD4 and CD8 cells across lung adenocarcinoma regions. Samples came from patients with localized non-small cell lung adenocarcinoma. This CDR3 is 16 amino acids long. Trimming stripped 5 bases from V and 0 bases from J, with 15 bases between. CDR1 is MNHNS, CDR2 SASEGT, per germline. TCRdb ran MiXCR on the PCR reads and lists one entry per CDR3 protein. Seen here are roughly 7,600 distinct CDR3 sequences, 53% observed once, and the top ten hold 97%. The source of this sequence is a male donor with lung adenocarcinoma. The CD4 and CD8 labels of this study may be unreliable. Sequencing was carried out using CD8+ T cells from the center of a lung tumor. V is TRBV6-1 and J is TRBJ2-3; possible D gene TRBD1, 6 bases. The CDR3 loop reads CASSPIAGASTDTQYF. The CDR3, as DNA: TGTGCCAGCAGTCCAATTGCAGGGGCTAGCACAGATACGCAGTATTTT.